These 14 T cell receptor beta chains share one sample of origin, sequenced in a study of T cell responses to AZD1222 COVID-19 vaccine. Generated by immunoSEQ multiplex PCR, the TCRdb table keeps only in-frame clones and is missing some. Among roughly 120,000 clones listed, approximately 85% were seen once. Specimen: peripheral blood, collected on day 0 of AZD1222 vaccination. The receptor source for this set is an adult in good health.

V and J are TRBV7-2 and TRBJ1-6; 9 nucleotides align to TRBD1. CDR3 length: 17 amino acids. The V and J ends lost 5 bases and 4 bases, in that order; junction bases with no gene match: 9. CDR1 and CDR2 from the germline V gene are SGHTA and FQGNSA. CDR3 protein: CASSTRQGGSYNSPLHF. The CDR3, as DNA: TGTGCCAGCAGCACCCGACAGGGGGGCAGTTATAATTCACCCCTCCACTTT.

The chain combines TRBV7-2 with TRBJ2-1, with a tentative D call TRBD1 (5 bases). Trimming took off 5 bases at V and 0 bases at J, with 11 bases between the two ends. From germline, CDR1 is SGHTA and CDR2 FQGNSA. The CDR3 extends over 15 amino acids. CDR3 bases: TGTGCCAGCAGCCCCCCAGGGCGCTCCTACAATGAGCAGTTCTTC. This gives the protein CASSPPGRSYNEQFF.

The chain couples TRBV7-9 to TRBJ2-5; no clear D gene. With 4 bases removed from V and 1 base from J, the gap between germline ends came to 13 bases. This CDR3 is built from 15 residues. Germline CDR1 reads SEHNR; CDR2 reads FQNEAQ (reference sequence). Written as DNA, the CDR3 is TGTGCCAGCAGCTCCCCCCCCAGGATCCAAGAGACCCAGTACTTC. Amino acids: CASSSPPRIQETQYF.

The CDR3: CASSFFPKSHLSSYNSPLHF. The CDR3, as DNA: TGCGCCAGCAGCTTTTTCCCCAAATCACACCTCAGCTCCTATAATTCACCCCTCCACTTT. This chain links TRBV5-1 with TRBJ1-6; D is unclear. V was cut by 2 bases and J by 0 bases, with 21 bases left in between. This CDR3 has 20 residues. Germline V lookup: CDR1 SGHRS, CDR2 YFSETQ.

The CDR3 region is CASSVEGVRETQYF. The CDR3 nucleotides read TGTGCCAGTAGTGTCGAGGGTGTGAGGGAGACCCAGTACTTC. V usage is TRBV19 and J usage is TRBJ2-5; D may be TRBD2 (5 bases). This CDR3 has 14 residues. Trimming took 5 bases from V and 5 from J, leaving 15 bases between them. The germline V gene encodes CDR1 LNHDA and CDR2 SQIVND (reference sequence).

The chain joins TRBV28 to TRBJ2-7; D gene uncertain. Germline values: CDR1 MDHEN, CDR2 SYDVKM. The CDR3 covers 13 residues. V lost 8 bases and J 0 bases, leaving 11 bases between the germline ends. CDR3 amino acids: CASLSPTSYEQYF. CDR3 DNA sequence: TGTGCCAGCCTTTCCCCAACCTCCTACGAGCAGTACTTC.

For the CDR3, the DNA is TGTGCCAGCAGCGCCCGGGACAAGAACACCGGGGAGCTGTTTTTT. Translating gives CASSARDKNTGELFF. The V gene is TRBV3-1 (or the pseudogene TRBV3-2), the J gene TRBJ2-2; a weak D match, TRBD1 (6 bases). V was trimmed by 5 bases and J by 1 base, leaving 11 bases between them. The CDR3 covers 15 residues. Germline V CDR1 and CDR2: LGHDT, YNNKEL (reference sequence).

The chain employs TRBV11-2 and TRBJ1-3; D might be TRBD1 (6 bases). Trimming took 4 bases from V and 3 from J, leaving 10 bases between them. CDR3 length equals 14 residues. Germline V lookup: CDR1 SGHAT, CDR2 FQNNGV. The CDR3 nucleotides read TGTGCCAGCAGCTCCAGGGGTAGTGGAAACACCATATATTTT. Translated, it gives CASSSRGSGNTIYF.

The CDR3 DNA follows: TGCGCCAGCAGCCAAGATTTGGCGGGAGGGGCCAACGTCCTGACTTTC. It translates to CASSQDLAGGANVLTF. The chain carries TRBV4-3 and TRBJ2-6, with D possibly TRBD2 on 6 matching bases. V was cut by 0 bases and J by 4 bases, with 10 bases left in between. In germline, CDR1 is LGHNA, CDR2 YSLEER. There are 16 residues in the CDR3.

The chain joins TRBV10-3 to TRBJ2-2; TRBD1 agrees at 8 bases. The CDR3 is 18 amino acids. J gave up 0 bases and V 3 bases, and 9 bases lay outside the gene matches. The germline CDR1 and CDR2 sequences are ENHRY and SYGVKD. The CDR3 protein is CAISDGDRGFANTGELFF. CDR3 coding DNA: TGTGCCATCAGTGACGGTGACAGGGGCTTTGCGAACACCGGGGAGCTGTTTTTT.

V and J are TRBV30 and TRBJ1-1, with D unresolved. From germline, CDR1 is GTSNPN and CDR2 SVGIG (reference sequence). The CDR3 is made up of 12 amino acids. V was cut by 2 bases and J by 1 base, with 5 bases left in between. The CDR3 spells CAWSPTNTEAFF. The CDR3 nucleotides read TGTGCCTGGAGTCCAACGAACACTGAAGCTTTCTTT.

This chain joins TRBV19 and TRBJ2-3, with D unclear. Trimming shortened V by 5 bases and J by 3 bases, and 12 bases separated the two germline ends. The V gene's germline CDR1 is LNHDA and CDR2 SQIVND (reference sequence). The CDR3 length is 14 residues. CDR3 loop: CASSPPSRTDTQYF. The CDR3, as DNA: TGTGCCAGTAGTCCCCCGAGTAGAACAGATACGCAGTATTTT.

The rearrangement joins TRBV4-3 to TRBJ1-1; D is possibly TRBD1 (6 bases). Germline V lookup: CDR1 LGHNA, CDR2 YSLEER. This CDR3 contains 15 residues. The V end was cut by 0 bases, the J end by 10 bases, with 18 bases between. For the CDR3, the DNA is TGCGCCAGCAGCCAAGAATTGCTCAGGGGTGGTCGAGCTTTCTTT. As protein: CASSQELLRGGRAFF.

This sequence joins TRBV24-1 and TRBJ1-1; 9 positions agree with TRBD1. V lost 3 bases, J lost 8 bases, and 6 bases stayed unmatched. Germline CDR1 and CDR2: KGHDR and SFDVKD. The length of the CDR3 is 14 residues. The CDR3 sequence is CATSDPGTGNEAFF. The CDR3 DNA sequence: TGTGCCACCAGTGATCCCGGGACAGGGAACGAAGCTTTCTTT.